Listed here is a single T cell receptor (beta chain). Its antigen remains undetermined. Base qualities are not provided; no much larger clone lies one nucleotide away. The sample originates from a study of blood T cell repertoires in COVID-19 (dated by TCRdb to 2020 to 2021). Some background on the complete study: Collaborator samples came from the United States, Italy and Spain and covered acute and convalescent phases of COVID-19. The material from the prospective study consisted of cDNA or gDNA derived from T cells, B-cell-depleted T cells, or PBMCs. The dataset comprised deeply sampled blood TCRbeta repertoires from subjects exposed to, actively infected with, or recovered from COVID-19. A freely available public database, intended as a resource for researchers studying the immune response to SARS-CoV-2, is where the repertoires were released. Samples were obtained from the ongoing ImmuneRACE study (first 160 participants) and from approximately 1,200 subjects provided by 6 global collaborators. A de-identified subject ID, COVID-19 status, age in years and sex were almost always included in the sample metadata. HLA class I and class II types, where available, came from metadata supplied by the sample provider rather than from assay-based typing.

Findings and caveats that apply to the study as a whole: The amount of clinical and demographic metadata varied by source and participant and was provided uncurated.

In the prospective study, participants were 18 to 89 years old, resided in 24 geographic areas of the United States, and were enrolled through a virtual design. In the prospective study, participants were assigned to cohorts based on the clinical history participants reported in a screening survey and a study questionnaire. For ImmuneRACE Cohort 3, a participant was defined as recovered based on two consecutive negative NP/OP PCR tests, clearance by a healthcare professional, or resolution of symptoms. In the prospective study, whole blood, serum and a nasopharyngeal or oropharyngeal swab were collected from each participant by mobile phlebotomists. Over an approximately 2-month period, participants in the prospective study had the option of providing additional blood draws and questionnaires. Before DNA extraction, blood samples from the prospective study were shipped at room temperature or frozen.

TCRbeta CDR3 regions were amplified from genomic DNA by means of the immunoSEQ Assay, a bias-controlled multiplex PCR. Turning to the authors' computational methods: Nucleated cell counts per sample were estimated from amplification of reference gene primers within the assay. Sequence reads were collapsed and filtered to measure the absolute abundance of every unique TCRbeta CDR3 rearrangement. For each sample, productive Simpson clonality was calculated as the square root of Simpson's diversity index over productive rearrangements. The immuneACCESS repertoire file appears here via TCRdb, limited to in-frame rearrangements. These files lack a portion of the clones; in checked studies, under half of the deficit traces to unresolved V genes, and the cause of the others is not known. The DNA was the basis for D and trimming; V, J and clone size are from that table. The sample includes 100,000 or so clones, with 65% to 90% observed a single time. The ten largest clonotypes hold approximately 2.5% of the sample.

The CDR1 and CDR2 encoded by the germline V gene are MNHEY and SVGAGI. Germline trimming amounts to 8 bases on V and 2 bases on J, with 11 as the count of junction bases outside the gene matches. Including the terminal cysteine and phenylalanine, the CDR3 comprises 15 residues. The retained sequence is limited to the CDR3, 45 bases, with the frame set at the first base. The chain joins TRBV6-5 to TRBJ2-7; TRBD2 fits 8 bases in the junction. The clonotype originates from a woman in her forties or fifties who had recovered from COVID-19. Material for sequencing was PBMCs or T cells enriched from blood (not recorded which). The CDR3 region has the sequence CASSSGAGGTYEQYF. The DNA is as follows: TGTGCCAGCTCATCTGGGGCGGGGGGCACCTACGAGCAGTACTTC.